Listed below are T cell receptor beta chains from one sample, sequenced in a study of T cell responses to AZD1222 COVID-19 vaccine. Produced via immunoSEQ multiplex PCR; TCRdb's table is partial and in-frame only. The sample yields about 76,000 clones, 88% seen once. Specimen: peripheral blood, collected on day 0 of AZD1222 vaccination. The receptors come from an adult in good health. CDR3s include the opening cysteine and the closing phenylalanine or tryptophan. Fields, in order: V gene, J gene, clone size, D gene, CDR3 DNA, CDR3 protein. A D gene is named only where the DNA matches it firmly. Clone size appears in some rows only: once, few, many, or a class for an expanded clone.

V gene: TRBV5-1
J gene: TRBJ1-2
clone size: -
D gene: -
CDR3 DNA: TGCGCCAGCAGGCCCTCTGGGGGCTATGGCTACACCTTC
CDR3 protein: CASRPSGGYGYTF

V gene: TRBV28
J gene: TRBJ2-6
clone size: -
D gene: TRBD2
CDR3 DNA: TGTGCCAGCAGCGGGGCTAGCGGGTGGGTTGGGGCCAACGTCCTGACTTTC
CDR3 protein: CASSGASGWVGANVLTF

V gene: TRBV6-2/TRBV6-3
J gene: TRBJ2-3
clone size: -
D gene: -
CDR3 DNA: TGTGCCAGCAGTTACTCGAGCAAGGATACAGATACGCAGTATTTT
CDR3 protein: CASSYSSKDTDTQYF

V gene: TRBV27
J gene: TRBJ1-6
clone size: once
D gene: -
CDR3 DNA: TGTGCCAGCAGGGGGGATATCGGAAATTGGGCCCTCCACTTT
CDR3 protein: CASRGDIGNWALHF

V gene: TRBV28
J gene: TRBJ1-3
clone size: -
D gene: TRBD1
CDR3 DNA: TGTGCCAGCGTTCCGGGACAGGGCCTTGGAAACACCATATATTTT
CDR3 protein: CASVPGQGLGNTIYF

V gene: TRBV5-1
J gene: TRBJ1-4
clone size: few
D gene: TRBD1
CDR3 DNA: TGCGCCAGCAGCGTGACAGGGGCGAGCGAAAAACTGTTTTTT
CDR3 protein: CASSVTGASEKLFF

V gene: TRBV6-5
J gene: TRBJ1-2
clone size: -
D gene: TRBD1
CDR3 DNA: TGTGCCAGCAGGCCCCGGGACAGGGCCAACTATGGCTACACCTTC
CDR3 protein: CASRPRDRANYGYTF

V gene: TRBV5-1
J gene: TRBJ2-5
clone size: -
D gene: TRBD1
CDR3 DNA: TGCGCCAGCAGCCCTCAGACAGGGGCCTTCCAAGAGACCCAGTACTTC
CDR3 protein: CASSPQTGAFQETQYF

V gene: TRBV7-3
J gene: TRBJ2-5
clone size: -
D gene: -
CDR3 DNA: TGTGCCAGCAGCTTAGGGACTGAAGAGACCCAGTACTTC
CDR3 protein: CASSLGTEETQYF

V gene: TRBV6-5
J gene: TRBJ2-5
clone size: few
D gene: -
CDR3 DNA: TGTGCCAGCAGCCCGAGTCCCCTAAAGACCCAGTACTTC
CDR3 protein: CASSPSPLKTQYF

V gene: TRBV3-1/TRBV3-2
J gene: TRBJ2-1
clone size: once
D gene: TRBD2
CDR3 DNA: TGTGCCAGCAGCCAGAGTAGCGGGGGGGACAATGAGCAGTTCTTC
CDR3 protein: CASSQSSGGDNEQFF

V gene: TRBV28
J gene: TRBJ1-6
clone size: -
D gene: -
CDR3 DNA: TGTGCCAGCAGTTTAGATTATAAGCAGAGCTCCTATAATTCACCCCTCCACTTT
CDR3 protein: CASSLDYKQSSYNSPLHF

V gene: TRBV18
J gene: TRBJ2-3
clone size: -
D gene: TRBD1
CDR3 DNA: TGTGCCAGCTCACCAAGGACAGGGGGCACAGATACGCAGTATTTT
CDR3 protein: CASSPRTGGTDTQYF

V gene: TRBV19
J gene: TRBJ1-1
clone size: -
D gene: -
CDR3 DNA: TGTGCCAGTAGTATGAGGGGGACGCACACTGAAGCTTTCTTT
CDR3 protein: CASSMRGTHTEAFF

V gene: TRBV5-1
J gene: TRBJ2-1
clone size: -
D gene: TRBD2
CDR3 DNA: TGCGCCAGCAGCCCCCGGTTGCGGGGGACCTACAATGAGCAGTTCTTC
CDR3 protein: CASSPRLRGTYNEQFF

V gene: TRBV4-1
J gene: TRBJ1-6
clone size: -
D gene: -
CDR3 DNA: TGCGCCAGCAGCCAAGATTTAGGGTATTCACCCCTCCACTTT
CDR3 protein: CASSQDLGYSPLHF

V gene: TRBV9
J gene: TRBJ2-1
clone size: -
D gene: TRBD2
CDR3 DNA: TGTGCCAGCAGCTCCCGGACTAGCGGGATGTTCGATGAGCAGTTCTTC
CDR3 protein: CASSSRTSGMFDEQFF

V gene: TRBV27
J gene: TRBJ1-5
clone size: -
D gene: -
CDR3 DNA: TGTGCCAGCAAACCTCGGACTGGCGACAATCAGCCCCAGCATTTT
CDR3 protein: CASKPRTGDNQPQHF

V gene: TRBV5-1
J gene: TRBJ1-6
clone size: -
D gene: -
CDR3 DNA: TGCGCCAGCAGCTTGGGGACACGGGGTTCACCCCTCCACTTT
CDR3 protein: CASSLGTRGSPLHF

V gene: TRBV2
J gene: TRBJ2-3
clone size: -
D gene: TRBD1
CDR3 DNA: TGTGCCAGCATCAAGGACAGGTTCACAGATACGCAGTATTTT
CDR3 protein: CASIKDRFTDTQYF

V gene: TRBV11-2
J gene: TRBJ1-5
clone size: -
D gene: -
CDR3 DNA: TGTGCCAGCAGCCTCGACAGGCGTAGCAATCAGCCCCAGCATTTT
CDR3 protein: CASSLDRRSNQPQHF

V gene: TRBV9
J gene: TRBJ1-1
clone size: -
D gene: TRBD1
CDR3 DNA: TGTGCCAGCAGCGATGGGGACAGGGGTAACACTGAAGCTTTCTTT
CDR3 protein: CASSDGDRGNTEAFF

V gene: TRBV2
J gene: TRBJ1-1
clone size: -
D gene: -
CDR3 DNA: TGTGCCAGCAGTGAAAGGTCGGGGGTGAACACTGAAGCTTTCTTT
CDR3 protein: CASSERSGVNTEAFF

V gene: TRBV9
J gene: TRBJ1-5
clone size: -
D gene: -
CDR3 DNA: TGTGCCAGCAGCGTAGATCCGGGCAGCAATCAGCCCCAGCATTTT
CDR3 protein: CASSVDPGSNQPQHF

V gene: TRBV11-2
J gene: TRBJ1-1
clone size: -
D gene: TRBD1
CDR3 DNA: TGTGCCAGCAGCCTGCGCAGACAGGGTGAAGCTTTCTTT
CDR3 protein: CASSLRRQGEAFF

V gene: TRBV19
J gene: TRBJ1-6
clone size: -
D gene: -
CDR3 DNA: TGTGCCAGTAGTTACTATGCCCATGGGCGCTACAGGGAAAATTCACCCCTCCACTTT
CDR3 protein: CASSYYAHGRYRENSPLHF

V gene: TRBV7-9
J gene: TRBJ1-2
clone size: once
D gene: -
CDR3 DNA: TGTGCCAGCAGCTTAGCGAACAGGCTGTATGGCTACACCTTC
CDR3 protein: CASSLANRLYGYTF

V gene: TRBV5-1
J gene: TRBJ2-5
clone size: -
D gene: TRBD1
CDR3 DNA: TGCGCCAGCAGTCGGGACAGACGCTCCCAAGAGACCCAGTACTTC
CDR3 protein: CASSRDRRSQETQYF

V gene: TRBV7-9
J gene: TRBJ1-2
clone size: -
D gene: TRBD1
CDR3 DNA: TGTGCCAGCAGCGCTACAACAGGGGCGGAAAGCTACACCTTC
CDR3 protein: CASSATTGAESYTF

V gene: TRBV12-3/TRBV12-4
J gene: TRBJ1-5
clone size: -
D gene: -
CDR3 DNA: TGTGCCAGCAGTTTGGGGAACCAGCCCCAGCATTTT
CDR3 protein: CASSLGNQPQHF

V gene: TRBV28
J gene: TRBJ2-7
clone size: few
D gene: TRBD2
CDR3 DNA: TGTGCCAGCAGTCCCCCGGGACTAGCGGGAGGTTACGAGCAGTACTTC
CDR3 protein: CASSPPGLAGGYEQYF

V gene: TRBV11-3
J gene: TRBJ2-1
clone size: -
D gene: TRBD1
CDR3 DNA: TGTGCCAGCAGCTTAGGGACAGGGGGATGGAGTGAGCAGTTCTTC
CDR3 protein: CASSLGTGGWSEQFF

V gene: TRBV2
J gene: TRBJ1-3
clone size: few
D gene: -
CDR3 DNA: TGTGCCAGCACCGGATTCTACTCTGGAAACACCATATATTTT
CDR3 protein: CASTGFYSGNTIYF

V gene: TRBV4-2
J gene: TRBJ2-3
clone size: -
D gene: -
CDR3 DNA: TGTGCCAGCAGCCAAGCGGGCTGGGGACTCAATGTCGCAGATACGCAGTATTTT
CDR3 protein: CASSQAGWGLNVADTQYF

V gene: TRBV11-1
J gene: TRBJ2-2
clone size: -
D gene: TRBD2
CDR3 DNA: TGTGCCAGCAGAGGACTAGCGGACACCGGGGAGCTGTTTTTT
CDR3 protein: CASRGLADTGELFF

V gene: TRBV5-5
J gene: TRBJ1-3
clone size: -
D gene: -
CDR3 DNA: TGTGCCAGCAGCCCCCCCGGGGGGCGATCTGGAAACACCATATATTTT
CDR3 protein: CASSPPGGRSGNTIYF

V gene: TRBV19
J gene: TRBJ1-5
clone size: -
D gene: -
CDR3 DNA: TGTGCCAGTAGCGATCAAGGGCCCAATCAGCCCCAGCATTTT
CDR3 protein: CASSDQGPNQPQHF

V gene: TRBV5-1
J gene: TRBJ2-5
clone size: -
D gene: -
CDR3 DNA: TGCGCCAGCAGCTTCGCGACAGGCCAAGAGACCCAGTACTTC
CDR3 protein: CASSFATGQETQYF

V gene: TRBV7-3
J gene: TRBJ2-7
clone size: -
D gene: -
CDR3 DNA: TGTGCCAGCAGCCAAGACAGTACCTACGAGCAGTACTTC
CDR3 protein: CASSQDSTYEQYF

V gene: TRBV18
J gene: TRBJ1-6
clone size: -
D gene: TRBD1
CDR3 DNA: TGTGCCAGCTCACCGTCGGGACAGGGGTACTCACCCCTCCACTTT
CDR3 protein: CASSPSGQGYSPLHF

V gene: TRBV7-8
J gene: TRBJ2-7
clone size: -
D gene: -
CDR3 DNA: TGTGCCAGCAGCTCCCCCCTTCGGCAGGGCTACGAGCAGTACTTC
CDR3 protein: CASSSPLRQGYEQYF

V gene: TRBV14
J gene: TRBJ2-2
clone size: -
D gene: -
CDR3 DNA: TGTGCCAGCAGCCAAGCTATTGACACCGGGGAGCTGTTTTTT
CDR3 protein: CASSQAIDTGELFF

V gene: TRBV6-1
J gene: TRBJ2-7
clone size: -
D gene: TRBD2
CDR3 DNA: TGTGCCAGCAGTGAAGCGGGGAGCGGGAGGACCCCCTACGAGCAGTACTTC
CDR3 protein: CASSEAGSGRTPYEQYF

V gene: TRBV7-2
J gene: TRBJ1-2
clone size: -
D gene: -
CDR3 DNA: TGTGCCAGCAGCTCAGGGTTGGGTTATGGCTACACCTTC
CDR3 protein: CASSSGLGYGYTF

V gene: TRBV28
J gene: TRBJ2-6
clone size: -
D gene: TRBD2
CDR3 DNA: TGTGCCAGCAGTTTAATAGGTCGGGGGCGTCGTGGGAGCGGGAGCTCTGGGGCCAACGTCCTGACTTTC
CDR3 protein: CASSLIGRGRRGSGSSGANVLTF

V gene: TRBV7-9
J gene: TRBJ2-1
clone size: -
D gene: TRBD1
CDR3 DNA: TGTGCCAGCAGCTTGTCCGGGACAGGCAATGAGCAGTTCTTC
CDR3 protein: CASSLSGTGNEQFF

V gene: TRBV19
J gene: TRBJ1-1
clone size: -
D gene: -
CDR3 DNA: TGTGCCAGTAGTAAGCGGAACACTGAAGCTTTCTTT
CDR3 protein: CASSKRNTEAFF

V gene: TRBV19
J gene: TRBJ2-7
clone size: -
D gene: -
CDR3 DNA: TGTGCCAGTAGTGAGGGGAAGTACGGGCAGTACTTC
CDR3 protein: CASSEGKYGQYF

V gene: TRBV18
J gene: TRBJ1-4
clone size: few
D gene: -
CDR3 DNA: TGTGCCAGCTCACCACCCGGGGCAACTATGAATGAAAAACTGTTTTTT
CDR3 protein: CASSPPGATMNEKLFF

V gene: TRBV28
J gene: TRBJ2-7
clone size: -
D gene: -
CDR3 DNA: TGTGCCAGCAGCCATGGACAAGATAACTACGAGCAGTACTTC
CDR3 protein: CASSHGQDNYEQYF

V gene: TRBV19
J gene: TRBJ2-1
clone size: -
D gene: TRBD2
CDR3 DNA: TGTGCCAGTAGGAAACTAGCGCTAACCTACAATGAGCAGTTCTTC
CDR3 protein: CASRKLALTYNEQFF

V gene: TRBV5-1
J gene: TRBJ2-3
clone size: -
D gene: TRBD2
CDR3 DNA: TGCGCCAGCTCGCTGGGGGCGGGAGGCTTAGGAGATACGCAGTATTTT
CDR3 protein: CASSLGAGGLGDTQYF

V gene: TRBV7-9
J gene: TRBJ1-5
clone size: once
D gene: -
CDR3 DNA: TGTGCCAGCGGACAAGCCGGGGACTCCTATCAGCCCCAGCATTTT
CDR3 protein: CASGQAGDSYQPQHF

V gene: TRBV5-4
J gene: TRBJ2-1
clone size: -
D gene: -
CDR3 DNA: TGTGCCAGCAGCTTGGTCGGGGGTTCGGATGAGCAGTTCTTC
CDR3 protein: CASSLVGGSDEQFF

V gene: TRBV5-4
J gene: TRBJ2-5
clone size: -
D gene: -
CDR3 DNA: TGTGCCAGCAGCTTGGCCGCCAGCCAAGAGACCCAGTACTTC
CDR3 protein: CASSLAASQETQYF

V gene: TRBV5-1
J gene: TRBJ2-3
clone size: -
D gene: -
CDR3 DNA: TGCGCCAGCAGCTTGGAGAGGGGGACCTCTAGCACAGATACGCAGTATTTT
CDR3 protein: CASSLERGTSSTDTQYF

V gene: TRBV18
J gene: TRBJ1-5
clone size: -
D gene: -
CDR3 DNA: TGTGCCAGCTCACAAGGGACCGACCCCAATCAGCCCCAGCATTTT
CDR3 protein: CASSQGTDPNQPQHF

V gene: TRBV16
J gene: TRBJ1-5
clone size: once
D gene: -
CDR3 DNA: TGTGCCAGCAGCCCACGTAGTATGGGGGACAATCAGCCCCAGCATTTT
CDR3 protein: CASSPRSMGDNQPQHF